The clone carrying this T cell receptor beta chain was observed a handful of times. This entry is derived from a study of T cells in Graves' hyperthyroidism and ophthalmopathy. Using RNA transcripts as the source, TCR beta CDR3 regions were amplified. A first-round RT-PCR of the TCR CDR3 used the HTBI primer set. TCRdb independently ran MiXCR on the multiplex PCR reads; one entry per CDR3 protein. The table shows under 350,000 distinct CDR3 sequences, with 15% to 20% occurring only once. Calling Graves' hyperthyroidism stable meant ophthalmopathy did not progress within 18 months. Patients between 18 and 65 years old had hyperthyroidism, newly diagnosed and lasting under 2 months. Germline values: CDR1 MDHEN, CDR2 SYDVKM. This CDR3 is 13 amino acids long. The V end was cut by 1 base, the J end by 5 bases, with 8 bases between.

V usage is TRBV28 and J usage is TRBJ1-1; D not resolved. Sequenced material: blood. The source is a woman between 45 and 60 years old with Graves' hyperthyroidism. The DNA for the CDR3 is TGTGCCAGCAGTTTATACGGGGAAACTGAAGCTTTCTTT. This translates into CASSLYGETEAFF.